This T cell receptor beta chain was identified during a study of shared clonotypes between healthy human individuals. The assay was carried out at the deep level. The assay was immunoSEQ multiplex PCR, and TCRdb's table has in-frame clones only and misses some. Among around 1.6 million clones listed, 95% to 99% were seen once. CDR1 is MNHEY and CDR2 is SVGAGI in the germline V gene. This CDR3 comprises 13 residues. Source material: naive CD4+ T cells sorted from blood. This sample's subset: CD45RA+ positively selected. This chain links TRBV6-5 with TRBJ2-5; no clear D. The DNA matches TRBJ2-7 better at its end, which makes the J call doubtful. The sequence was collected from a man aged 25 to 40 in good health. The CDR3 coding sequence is TGTGCCAGCAGTTACAAGGGTACCTACGAGCAGTACTTC. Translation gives CASSYKGTYEQYF.